A selection of T cell receptor beta chains follows, all from one sample in a study of CD8 T cells in Susac syndrome. MiXCR was run by TCRdb on the immunoSEQ multiplex PCR reads, yielding one entry per CDR3 protein. The sample shows under 200,000 distinct CDR3 sequences, about 92% of them seen only once. Material for sequencing was CD4+ T cells from PBMCs. Receptors were obtained from a human donor in good health. Each CDR3 is given without its conserved first and last residue. The order of the fields is J gene, clone size, V gene, CDR3 protein. A row's size may be missing; if present it is once, few, many or a size class.

>TRBJ1-3|once|TRBV7-2
ASSSGGSGNTIY
>TRBJ2-5|.|TRBV9
ASSGGGYQETQY
>TRBJ1-2|.|TRBV5-1
ASSFGPGAQGYT
>TRBJ1-5|.|TRBV23-1
ASSQPPLQGNSNQPQH
>TRBJ1-1|few|TRBV7-9
ASSPHQGNTEAF
>TRBJ2-1|.|TRBV5-1
ASSPADYNEQF
>TRBJ2-3|.|TRBV6-5
ASRSRHSSTDTQY
>TRBJ2-1|.|TRBV13
ASSLKRLAGGRNYNEQF
>TRBJ1-1|.|TRBV20-1
SASPGLAPQAF
>TRBJ1-5|.|TRBV4-3
ASSQDGGTNVQPQH
>TRBJ2-1|.|TRBV6-2/TRBV6-3
ASSYLGEQF
>TRBJ2-2|.|TRBV7-7
ASSVTTNTGELF
>TRBJ1-2|.|TRBV28
ASSLANYGYT
>TRBJ2-5|.|TRBV7-2
ASSASGGQETQY
>TRBJ1-2|.|TRBV10-3
AISESGRSNYGYT
>TRBJ2-5|.|TRBV4-3
ASSQEAGTGIGTQY
>TRBJ1-1|.|TRBV4-1
ASSLPEGIMNTEAF
>TRBJ2-1|.|TRBV6-2/TRBV6-3
ASSPADSYNEQF
>TRBJ2-4|.|TRBV11-2
ASSLDQAGEKVLSKNIQY
>TRBJ2-6|.|TRBV7-6
ASSSRPHSSGANVLT
>TRBJ2-7|.|TRBV4-1
ASSQPSGRDKTYEQY
>TRBJ1-5|.|TRBV7-8
ASSSPPGQGALMGNQPQH
>TRBJ2-5|.|TRBV4-1
ASSQDRASGRPQDWTQY
>TRBJ2-2|.|TRBV10-1
ASSEGMYTGELF
>TRBJ2-4|.|TRBV20-1
SVASGAGGDIQY
>TRBJ2-5|.|TRBV12-3/TRBV12-4
ASSLRAGGVETQY
>TRBJ2-3|.|TRBV10-3
AIKRGGSTDTQY
>TRBJ1-3|.|TRBV7-2
ASSATTGSSGNTIY
>TRBJ1-1|once|TRBV6-5
ASSYVRGGRGGLPRTEAF
>TRBJ2-1|.|TRBV6-5
ASSSAGTSVDNEQF
>TRBJ2-6|few|TRBV19
ASGMGSSGANVLT
>TRBJ2-3|once|TRBV5-1
ASSLVGTDTQY